The TCR beta chain under discussion was sequenced for a study of OX40 agonist ivuxolimab in advanced cancers. As for the study in general: With ivuxolimab, an agonistic anti-OX40 (CD134) antibody, patients were treated. A diagnosis of hepatocellular carcinoma, melanoma, renal cell or head and neck cancer was present in dose-escalation patients.

Clones were sequenced by immunoSEQ multiplex PCR, and TCRdb holds only the in-frame ones, with some missing. Of about 51,000 clones listed, roughly 80% are singletons. This CDR3 has 15 amino acids. Germline V gene lookup returns CDR1 SGHNT and CDR2 YYREEE (reference sequence). The V gene lost 4 bases and the J gene lost 3 bases, with 17 bases spanning the gap. This receptor was identified in an adult with an advanced solid tumor such as melanoma, head and neck, liver or kidney cancer. The sample in question was CD4+ or CD8+ T cells sorted from blood, obtained in a trial of the OX40 agonist ivuxolimab. This chain joins TRBV5-4 and TRBJ2-7; D remains ambiguous. CDR3 nucleotides: TGTGCCAGCAGCCCCCGGCAGGCCACCTACTACGAGCAGTACTTC. Protein sequence: CASSPRQATYYEQYF.